The 9 T cell receptor beta chains presented below share a single source sample, sequenced in a study of T cell repertoires in aging, cancer and after chemotherapy. TRB rearrangements spanning V, D and J were amplified using mixed TRB-A/B primers. TCRdb ran MiXCR on the multiplex PCR reads and lists one entry per CDR3 protein. This sample has over 950 distinct CDR3 sequences, with 20% to 30% found just once. TCR beta rearrangements were amplified from peripheral blood genomic DNA. The sequencing sample was made of blood. These receptors originate from a human donor with a solid tumor.

In this sample, this clonotype is large. The gene calls are TRBV5-4 and TRBJ2-7; a weak D match, TRBD2 (6 bases). Trimming stripped 4 bases from V and 4 bases from J, with 18 bases between. Germline V gene lookup returns CDR1 SGHNT and CDR2 YYREEE (reference sequence). The CDR3 spans 15 residues. This chain's CDR3 is CASSLGGGLRYEQYF. Here the CDR3 DNA reads TGTGCCAGCAGCCTGGGTGGGGGACTCCGATACGAGCAGTACTTC.

Only a few counts were recorded for this clonotype. The gene calls are TRBV25-1 and TRBJ1-4; 7 bases fit TRBD1. Germline V CDR1 and CDR2: MGHDK, SYGVNS. Trimming took 7 bases from V and 7 from J; bases not matched to a gene: 3. The CDR3 consists of 12 residues. The CDR3 bases are TGTGCCAGCAAACAGGGGAGTGAAAAACTGTTTTTT. The encoded protein is CASKQGSEKLFF.

This clonotype qualifies as large (0.1 to 1%). The rearrangement links TRBV27 to TRBJ1-5; 7 bases fit TRBD1. V was pared by 4 bases and J by 6 bases, with 0 bases of the junction left unmatched. CDR1 is MNHEY and CDR2 is SMNVEV in the germline V gene (reference sequence). This CDR3 has 12 residues. The CDR3, as DNA: TGTGCCAGCAGTTCAGGGGGTCAGCCCCAGCATTTT. Translation: CASSSGGQPQHF.

By frequency in the sample, this clonotype is large. The chain links TRBV27 to TRBJ1-6; D is possibly TRBD1 (5 bases). Germline values: CDR1 MNHEY, CDR2 SMNVEV (reference sequence). The CDR3 sequence is 14 residues long. V lost 8 bases to trimming and J lost 10 bases, with 18 bases between them. As DNA, the CDR3 is TGTGCCAGCTGGGCCGCGGGGGGAGAATCACCCCTCCACTTT. Translated, it gives CASWAAGGESPLHF.

By sample fraction, this clonotype is medium-sized (0.01 to 0.1%). The V call is TRBV7-9, the J call TRBJ1-5; D is perhaps TRBD1 (5 bases). The CDR3 contains 15 residues. Trimming pared 0 bases from V and 0 bases from J, leaving 6 bases between. In germline, CDR1 is SEHNR, CDR2 FQNEAQ (reference sequence). The CDR3 DNA follows: TGTGCCAGCAGCTTAGCAGGGGATAGCAATCAGCCCCAGCATTTT. This translates into CASSLAGDSNQPQHF.

The chain recombines TRBV2 with TRBJ1-3, with a tentative D call TRBD1 (5 bases). Germline loops: CDR1 SNHLY, CDR2 FYNNEI. This CDR3 comprises 16 residues. The germline V and J ends were trimmed by 3 bases and 0 bases, with 12 bases remaining between them. CDR3 sequence (DNA): TGTGCCAGCAGTGAGGGGACTTATAACTCTGGAAACACCATATATTTT. It encodes CASSEGTYNSGNTIYF.

The rearrangement links TRBV6-5 to TRBJ2-3; D gene uncertain. Germline-derived CDR1 and CDR2 are MNHEY and SVGAGI. Between the trimmed V and J ends, which lost 8 bases and 2 bases, there was a span of 35 bases. The CDR3 has 21 amino acids. CDR3 amino acids: CASSMANTGPLLHHSTDTQYF. CDR3 in DNA: TGTGCCAGCTCAATGGCTAATACCGGGCCACTCCTTCACCATTCCACAGATACGCAGTATTTT.

V gene TRBV20-1 combines with J gene TRBJ2-3; TRBD2 matches at 10 bases. The germline V gene has CDR1 DFQATT and CDR2 SNEGSKA (reference sequence). CDR3 size: 17 residues. V lost 3 bases to trimming and J lost 1 base; unmatched junction nucleotides: 10. This CDR3 is CSARSSGGRIRTDTQYF. The CDR3 DNA reads as TGCAGTGCTAGGTCTAGCGGGGGCCGAATCCGCACAGATACGCAGTATTTT.

Within the sample, this clonotype is large. The rearrangement joins TRBV19 to TRBJ1-2; D possibly corresponds to TRBD1 (5 bases). The germline CDR1 and CDR2 sequences are LNHDA and SQIVND (reference sequence). This CDR3 is built from 15 residues. V gave up 6 bases and J gave up 0 bases, with 14 bases separating them. CDR3 protein: CASRRGGGTNYGYTF. Here the CDR3 DNA reads TGTGCCAGTAGGCGGGGCGGAGGAACTAACTATGGCTACACCTTC.